Reported below is one TCR beta chain. As yet, its antigen is unknown. This CDR3 is built from 14 residues. Germline V gives CDR1 SQVTM, CDR2 ANQGSEA. V shed 7 bases, J shed 8 bases, and the junction held 15 bases outside the gene matches. The authors sequenced TCR beta from blood CD8+ and CD4+ T cells. This entry is derived from a study of CD8 T cells in Susac syndrome. Study-level points and caveats: The study conceded that its TCR sequencing and HLA analysis involved relatively few individuals.

Random hexamers were used to reverse transcribe the RNA input (about 0.45 to 1 ug). A multiplex approach, immunoSEQ multiplex PCR, amplified TCR beta CDR3 across 54 Vbeta and 13 Jbeta. TCRdb fed the immunoSEQ multiplex PCR reads into MiXCR, producing one record per CDR3 protein. Among roughly 200,000 distinct CDR3 sequences listed, roughly 94% were seen once. The V call is TRBV29-1, the J call TRBJ1-1; 8 nucleotides align to TRBD1. Sequenced sample: CD4+ T cells from PBMCs. The sequence was obtained from a human donor in good health. The CDR3: CSGLAGQGSGEAFF. DNA for the CDR3: TGCAGCGGGCTAGCCGGACAGGGAAGCGGGGAAGCTTTCTTT.